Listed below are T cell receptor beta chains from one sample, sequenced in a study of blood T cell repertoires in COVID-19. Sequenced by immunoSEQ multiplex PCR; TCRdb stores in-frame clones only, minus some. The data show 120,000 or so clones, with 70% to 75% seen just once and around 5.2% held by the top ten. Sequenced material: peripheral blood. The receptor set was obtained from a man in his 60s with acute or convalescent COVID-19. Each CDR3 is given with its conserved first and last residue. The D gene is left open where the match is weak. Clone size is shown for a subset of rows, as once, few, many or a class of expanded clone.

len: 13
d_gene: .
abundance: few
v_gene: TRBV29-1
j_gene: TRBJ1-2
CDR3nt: TGCAGCGTTGAAGATGGGCTCGGCTATGGCTACACCTTC
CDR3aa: CSVEDGLGYGYTF

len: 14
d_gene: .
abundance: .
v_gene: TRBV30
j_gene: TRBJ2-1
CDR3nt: TGTGCCTGGTCAAAGGGAGGTGGCTACAATGAGCAGTTCTTC
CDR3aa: CAWSKGGGYNEQFF

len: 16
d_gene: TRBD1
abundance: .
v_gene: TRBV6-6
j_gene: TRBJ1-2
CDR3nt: TGTGCCAGCAGTTACACTAATACCGGGACAGGAGAGCGGGACACCTTC
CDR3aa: CASSYTNTGTGERDTF

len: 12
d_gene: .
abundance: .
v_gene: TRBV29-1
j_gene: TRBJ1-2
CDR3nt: TGCAGCGTGAACCAGGTCGGCTATGGCTACACCTTC
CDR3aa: CSVNQVGYGYTF

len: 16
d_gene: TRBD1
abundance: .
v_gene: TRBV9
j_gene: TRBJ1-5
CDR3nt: TGTGCCAGCAGAGATACCAGGGGGCTCAACAATCAGCCCCAGCATTTT
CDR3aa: CASRDTRGLNNQPQHF

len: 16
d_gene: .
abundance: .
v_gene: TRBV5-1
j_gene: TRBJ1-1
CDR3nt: TGCGCCAGCAGCTTGTTGGGGGCAGGGTCGAACACTGAAGCTTTCTTT
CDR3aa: CASSLLGAGSNTEAFF

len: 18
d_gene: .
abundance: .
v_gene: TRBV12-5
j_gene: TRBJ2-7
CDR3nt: TGTGCTAGTGGTTTGACCCTCATAAGCGGCAGGGGAGTTTACGAGCAGTACTTC
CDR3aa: CASGLTLISGRGVYEQYF

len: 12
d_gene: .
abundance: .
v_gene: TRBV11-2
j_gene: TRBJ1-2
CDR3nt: TGTGCCAGCTCGACTCGGGACTATGGCTACACCTTC
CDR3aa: CASSTRDYGYTF

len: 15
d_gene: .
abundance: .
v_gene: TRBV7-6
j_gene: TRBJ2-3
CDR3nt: TGTGCCAGCAGGGAAACGAGCGTCGGTGCAGATACGCAGTATTTT
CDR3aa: CASRETSVGADTQYF

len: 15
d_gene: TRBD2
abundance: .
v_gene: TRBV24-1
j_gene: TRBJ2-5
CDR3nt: TGTGCCACCTCCACTACAACTAGCGGCCAAGAGACCCAGTACTTC
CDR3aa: CATSTTTSGQETQYF

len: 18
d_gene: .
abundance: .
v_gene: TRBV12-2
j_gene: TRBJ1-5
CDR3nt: TGTGCAAGTCATTGTAGGACAGGGGGGCCTTCTAGCAATCAGCCCCAGCATTTT
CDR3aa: CASHCRTGGPSSNQPQHF

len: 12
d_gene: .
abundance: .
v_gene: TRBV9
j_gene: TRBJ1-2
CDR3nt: TGTGCCAGCAGCCAGCCACAGTCGGGCTACACCTTC
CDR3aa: CASSQPQSGYTF

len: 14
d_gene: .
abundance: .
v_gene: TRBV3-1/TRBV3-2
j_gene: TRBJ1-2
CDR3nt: TGTGCCAGCAGCCATAACGGACAAAACTATGGCTACACCTTC
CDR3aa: CASSHNGQNYGYTF

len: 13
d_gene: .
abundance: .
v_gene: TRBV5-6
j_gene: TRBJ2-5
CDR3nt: TGTGCCAGCGTCGGGGGAAACCAAGAGACCCAGTACTTC
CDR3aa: CASVGGNQETQYF

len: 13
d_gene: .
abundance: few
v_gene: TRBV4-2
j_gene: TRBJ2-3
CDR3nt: TGTGCCAGCAGCCAAGGAAGCTCAGATACGCAGTATTTT
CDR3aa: CASSQGSSDTQYF

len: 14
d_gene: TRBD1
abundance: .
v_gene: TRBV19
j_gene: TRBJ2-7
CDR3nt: TGTGCCAGTAGTCCCTTAGACAGGGCCTACGAGCAGTACTTC
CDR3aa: CASSPLDRAYEQYF

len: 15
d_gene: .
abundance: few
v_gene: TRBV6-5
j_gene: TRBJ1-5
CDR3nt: TGTGCCAGCAGTTATAAACAGGGTACGGATCAGCCCCAGCATTTT
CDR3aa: CASSYKQGTDQPQHF

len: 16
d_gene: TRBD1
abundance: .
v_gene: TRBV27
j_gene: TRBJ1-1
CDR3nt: TGTGCCAGCAGTCGGTGGACAGGGGGGCTTCCCACTGAAGCTTTCTTT
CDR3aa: CASSRWTGGLPTEAFF

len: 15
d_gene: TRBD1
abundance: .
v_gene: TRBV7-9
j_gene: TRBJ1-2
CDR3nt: TGTGCCAGCAGCTTAGAAGACAGGGCATCCTATGGCTACACCTTC
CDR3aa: CASSLEDRASYGYTF

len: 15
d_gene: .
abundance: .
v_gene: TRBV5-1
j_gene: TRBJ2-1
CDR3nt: TGCGCCAGCAGCGCCGGGACTTATTTCTACAATGAGCAGTTCTTC
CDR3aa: CASSAGTYFYNEQFF

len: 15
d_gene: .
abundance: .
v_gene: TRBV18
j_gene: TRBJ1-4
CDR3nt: TGTGCCAGCTCAGGTATCCGGGGAGGCGATGAAAAACTGTTTTTT
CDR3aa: CASSGIRGGDEKLFF

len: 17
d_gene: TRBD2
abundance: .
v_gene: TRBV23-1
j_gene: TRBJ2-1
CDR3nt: TGCGCCAGCACCCTAAGAGGGCTAGCGGGAGGATGCAATGAGCAGTTCTTC
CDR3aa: CASTLRGLAGGCNEQFF

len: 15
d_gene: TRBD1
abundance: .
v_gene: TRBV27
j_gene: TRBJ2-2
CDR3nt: TGTGCCAGCAGCCCGGGACAGCAGAACACCGGGGAGCTGTTTTTT
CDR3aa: CASSPGQQNTGELFF

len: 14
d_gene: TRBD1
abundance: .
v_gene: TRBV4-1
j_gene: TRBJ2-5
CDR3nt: TGCGCCAGCAGCCAGCCGGGACAGCAAGAGACCCAGTACTTC
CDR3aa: CASSQPGQQETQYF

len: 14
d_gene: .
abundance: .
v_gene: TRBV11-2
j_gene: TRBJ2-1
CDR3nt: TGTGCCAGCAGCCCTAGTCTAGGCAGGGTTGAGCAGTTCTTC
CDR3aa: CASSPSLGRVEQFF

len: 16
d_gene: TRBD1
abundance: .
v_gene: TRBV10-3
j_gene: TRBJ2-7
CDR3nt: TGTGCCATCAGTGGGTCACCGGGACAGGGGTTGCACGAGCAGTACTTC
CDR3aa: CAISGSPGQGLHEQYF

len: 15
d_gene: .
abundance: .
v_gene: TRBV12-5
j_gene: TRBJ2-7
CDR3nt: TGTGCTAGTGGTTGGGGACTGGGAAGCTCCTACGAGCAGTACTTC
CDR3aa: CASGWGLGSSYEQYF

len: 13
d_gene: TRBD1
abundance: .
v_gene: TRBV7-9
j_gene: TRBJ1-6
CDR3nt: TGTGCCAGCAGCTCGGAATCAGGGGGCCCGCTCCACTTT
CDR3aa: CASSSESGGPLHF

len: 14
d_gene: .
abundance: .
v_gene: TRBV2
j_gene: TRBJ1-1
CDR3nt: TGTGCCAGCAGTGGTGTATACAGGAACACTGAAGCTTTCTTT
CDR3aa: CASSGVYRNTEAFF

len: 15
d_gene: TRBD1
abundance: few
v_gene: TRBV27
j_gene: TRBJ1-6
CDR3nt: TGTGCCAGCAGTCCTCGGACAGGGTGGGGATCACCCCTCCACTTT
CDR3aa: CASSPRTGWGSPLHF

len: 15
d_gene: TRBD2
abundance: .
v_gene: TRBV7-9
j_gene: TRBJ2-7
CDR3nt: TGTGCCAGCAGCTTATCCGCTAGCGGGGCGAGAGAGCAGTACTTC
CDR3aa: CASSLSASGAREQYF

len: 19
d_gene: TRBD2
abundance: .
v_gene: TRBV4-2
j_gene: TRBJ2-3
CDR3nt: TGTGCCAGCAGCCAAGATCCCCCGGGACTAGCGGCCCCCACAGATACGCAGTATTTT
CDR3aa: CASSQDPPGLAAPTDTQYF

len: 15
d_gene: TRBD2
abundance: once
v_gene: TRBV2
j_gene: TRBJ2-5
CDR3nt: TGTGCCAGCATGCTAGCGGGAGGGCCGGGAGAGACCCAGTACTTC
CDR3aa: CASMLAGGPGETQYF

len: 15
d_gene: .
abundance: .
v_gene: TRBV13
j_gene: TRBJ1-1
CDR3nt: TGTGCCAGCAGCCCACTGGGGGGACGGGCCACTGAAGCTTTCTTT
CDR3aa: CASSPLGGRATEAFF

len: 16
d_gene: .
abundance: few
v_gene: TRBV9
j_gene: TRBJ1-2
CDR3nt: TGTGCCAGCAGCGTAGCGGAAGGGTCTAGGCGGGGTGGCTACACCTTC
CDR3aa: CASSVAEGSRRGGYTF

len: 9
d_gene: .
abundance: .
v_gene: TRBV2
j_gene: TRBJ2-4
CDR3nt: TGTGCCAGCAGTGAAGCTCGAGGCTTC
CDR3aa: CASSEARGF

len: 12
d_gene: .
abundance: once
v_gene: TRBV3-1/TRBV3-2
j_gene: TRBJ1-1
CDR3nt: TGTGCCAGCAGCCAACGTCAGTTTGAAGCTTTCTTT
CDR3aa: CASSQRQFEAFF

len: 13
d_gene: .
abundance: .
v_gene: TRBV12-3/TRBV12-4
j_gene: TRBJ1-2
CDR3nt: TGTGCCAGCAGTTCTATGGACAGCTATGGCTACACCTTC
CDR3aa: CASSSMDSYGYTF

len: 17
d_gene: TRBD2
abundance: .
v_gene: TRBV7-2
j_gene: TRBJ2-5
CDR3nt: TGTGCCAGCAGCTCATACTTGAGCGGGGGGGCTTCGGAGACCCAGTACTTC
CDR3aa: CASSSYLSGGASETQYF

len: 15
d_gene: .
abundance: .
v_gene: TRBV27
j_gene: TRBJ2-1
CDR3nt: TGTGCCAGCAGTGTAGCGCCCAATAACAACAATGAGCAGTTCTTC
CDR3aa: CASSVAPNNNNEQFF

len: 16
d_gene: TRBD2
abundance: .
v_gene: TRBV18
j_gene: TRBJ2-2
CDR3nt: TGTGCCAGCTCACCTATAGCGGGAGGGAACACCGGGGAGCTGTTTTTT
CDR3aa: CASSPIAGGNTGELFF

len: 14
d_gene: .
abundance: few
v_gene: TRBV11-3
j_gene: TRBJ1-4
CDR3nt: TGTGCCAGCAGCTTAACAGGGTCGAATGAAAAACTGTTTTTT
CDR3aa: CASSLTGSNEKLFF

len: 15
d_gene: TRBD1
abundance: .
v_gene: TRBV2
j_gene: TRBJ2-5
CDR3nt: TGTGCCAGCAGTGGCGTCAGGGGGCGTAAAGAGACCCAGTACTTC
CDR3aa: CASSGVRGRKETQYF

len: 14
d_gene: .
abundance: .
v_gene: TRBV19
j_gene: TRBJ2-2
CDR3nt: TGTGCCAGTAGTGCCACCCGGGACACCGGGGAGCTGTTTTTT
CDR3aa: CASSATRDTGELFF

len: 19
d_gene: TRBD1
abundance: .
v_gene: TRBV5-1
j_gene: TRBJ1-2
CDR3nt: TGCGCCAGCAGCTTGGAGAAAGTCGTGGGGACAGGGGGCAACTATGGCTACACCTTC
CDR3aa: CASSLEKVVGTGGNYGYTF

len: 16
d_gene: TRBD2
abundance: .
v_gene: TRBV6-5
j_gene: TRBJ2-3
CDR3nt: TGTGCCAGCAGTTACTCCGATAGCGGGGGCACAGATACGCAGTATTTT
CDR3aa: CASSYSDSGGTDTQYF

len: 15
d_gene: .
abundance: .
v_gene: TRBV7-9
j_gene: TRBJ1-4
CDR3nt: TGTGCCAGCAGCTTAAGGTCTGTGAGAGAAGAGGGACTGTTTTTT
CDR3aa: CASSLRSVREEGLFF

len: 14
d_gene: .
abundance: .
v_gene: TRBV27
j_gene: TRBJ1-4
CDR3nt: TGTGCCAGCAGTTTATCGACAGGATCAGAAAAACTGTTTTTT
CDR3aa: CASSLSTGSEKLFF

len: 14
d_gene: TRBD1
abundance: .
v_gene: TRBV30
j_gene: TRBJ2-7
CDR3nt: TGTGCCGGACAAGTGGACAGGGGAGCCTACGAGCAGTACTTC
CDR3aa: CAGQVDRGAYEQYF

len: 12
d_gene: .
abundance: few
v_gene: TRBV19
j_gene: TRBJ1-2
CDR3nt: TGTGCCAGTAGTAGACAGAAATATGGCTACACCTTC
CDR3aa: CASSRQKYGYTF

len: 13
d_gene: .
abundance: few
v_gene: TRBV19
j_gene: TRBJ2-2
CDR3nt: TGTGCCAGTACCGGGTCAAATTTCGGGGAGCTGTTTTTT
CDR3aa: CASTGSNFGELFF

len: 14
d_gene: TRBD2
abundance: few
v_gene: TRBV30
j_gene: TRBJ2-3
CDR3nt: TGTGCCTGGACAAGCGGGAGGCTCACAGATACGCAGTATTTT
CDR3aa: CAWTSGRLTDTQYF

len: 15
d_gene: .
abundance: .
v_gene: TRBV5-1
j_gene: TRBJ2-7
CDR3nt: TGCGCCAGCAGCGCCCCGGAAGGGGGAGATTACGAGCAGTACTTC
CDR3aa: CASSAPEGGDYEQYF

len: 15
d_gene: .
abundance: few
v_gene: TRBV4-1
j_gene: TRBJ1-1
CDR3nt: TGCGCCAGCAGCCCCTCGCGGGCAGGGAACACTGAAGCTTTCTTT
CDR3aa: CASSPSRAGNTEAFF

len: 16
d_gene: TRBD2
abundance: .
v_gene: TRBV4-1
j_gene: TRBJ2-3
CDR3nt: TGCGCCAGCAGCCAGTTACCGGGACTAGGCACAGATACGCAGTATTTT
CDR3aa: CASSQLPGLGTDTQYF

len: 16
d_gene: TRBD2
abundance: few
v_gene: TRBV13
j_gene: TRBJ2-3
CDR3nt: TGTGCCAGCAGCTTAAATGTGGGGGGGTTAAGAGATACGCAGTATTTT
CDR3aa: CASSLNVGGLRDTQYF

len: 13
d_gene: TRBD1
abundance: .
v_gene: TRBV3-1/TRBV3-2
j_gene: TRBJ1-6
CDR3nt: TGTGCCAGCGCACAGGGGGACCGGTCACCCCTCCACTTT
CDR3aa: CASAQGDRSPLHF

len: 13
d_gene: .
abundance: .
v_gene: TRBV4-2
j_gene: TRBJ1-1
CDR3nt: TGTGCCAGCAGCCACGCAGAGAACACTGAAGCTTTCTTT
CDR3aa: CASSHAENTEAFF

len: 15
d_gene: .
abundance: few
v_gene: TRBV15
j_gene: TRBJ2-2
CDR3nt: TGTGCCACCAGCAGAGGGCGGACAGAGGCCGGGGAGCTGTTTTTT
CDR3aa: CATSRGRTEAGELFF